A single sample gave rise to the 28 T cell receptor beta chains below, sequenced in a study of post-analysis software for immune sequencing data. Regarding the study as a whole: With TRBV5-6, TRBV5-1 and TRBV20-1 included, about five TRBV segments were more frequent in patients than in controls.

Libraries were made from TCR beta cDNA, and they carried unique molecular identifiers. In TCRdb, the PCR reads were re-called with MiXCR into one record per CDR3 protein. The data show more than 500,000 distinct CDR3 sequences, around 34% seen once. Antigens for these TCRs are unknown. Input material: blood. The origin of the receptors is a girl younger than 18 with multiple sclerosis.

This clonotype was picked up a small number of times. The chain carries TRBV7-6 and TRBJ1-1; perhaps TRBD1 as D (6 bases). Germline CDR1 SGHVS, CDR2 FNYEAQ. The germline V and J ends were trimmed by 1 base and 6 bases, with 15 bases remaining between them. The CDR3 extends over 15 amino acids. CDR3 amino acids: CASSLGGGRRAEAFF. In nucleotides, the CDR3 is TGTGCCAGCAGCTTAGGGGGGGGCCGGCGTGCTGAAGCTTTCTTT.

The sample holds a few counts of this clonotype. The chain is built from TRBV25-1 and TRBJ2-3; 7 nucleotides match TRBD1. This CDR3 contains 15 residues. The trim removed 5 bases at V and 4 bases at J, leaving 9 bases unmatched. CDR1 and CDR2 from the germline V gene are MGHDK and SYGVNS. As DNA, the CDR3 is TGTGCCAGCAGTAGATCCGGGACAGTCCCAGATACGCAGTATTTT. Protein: CASSRSGTVPDTQYF.

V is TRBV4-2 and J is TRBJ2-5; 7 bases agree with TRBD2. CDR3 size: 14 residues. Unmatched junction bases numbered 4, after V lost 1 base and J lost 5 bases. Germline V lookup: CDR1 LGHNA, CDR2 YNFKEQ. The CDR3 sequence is CASSQVGEGETQYF. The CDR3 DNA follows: TGTGCCAGCAGCCAAGTCGGGGAGGGGGAGACCCAGTACTTC.

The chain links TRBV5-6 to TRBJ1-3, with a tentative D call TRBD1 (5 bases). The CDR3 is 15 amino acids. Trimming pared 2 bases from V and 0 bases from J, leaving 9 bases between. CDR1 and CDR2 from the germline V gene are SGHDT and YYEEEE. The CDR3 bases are TGTGCCAGCAGCTTCCCAGGGATCTCTGGAAACACCATATATTTT. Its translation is CASSFPGISGNTIYF. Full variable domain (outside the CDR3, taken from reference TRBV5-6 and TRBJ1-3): DAGVTQSPTHLIKTRGQQVTLRCSPKSGHDTVSWYQQALGQGPQFIFQYYEEEERQRGNFPDRFSGHQFPNYSSELNVNALLLGDSALYLCASSFPGISGNTIYFGEGSWLTVV.

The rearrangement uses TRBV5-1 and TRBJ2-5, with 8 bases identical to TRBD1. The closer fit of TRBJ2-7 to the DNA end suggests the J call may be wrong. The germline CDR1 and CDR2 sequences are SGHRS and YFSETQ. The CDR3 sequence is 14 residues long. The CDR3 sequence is CASSSGQVRYEQYF. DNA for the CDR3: TGCGCCAGCAGCTCGGGACAGGTACGCTACGAGCAGTACTTC.

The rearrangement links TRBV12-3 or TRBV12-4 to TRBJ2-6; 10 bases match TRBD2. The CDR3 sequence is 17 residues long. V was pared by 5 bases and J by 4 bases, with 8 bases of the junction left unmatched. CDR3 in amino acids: CASSLRTSGTGANVLTF. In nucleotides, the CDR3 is TGTGCCAGCAGTCTTAGGACTAGCGGAACCGGGGCCAACGTCCTGACTTTC.

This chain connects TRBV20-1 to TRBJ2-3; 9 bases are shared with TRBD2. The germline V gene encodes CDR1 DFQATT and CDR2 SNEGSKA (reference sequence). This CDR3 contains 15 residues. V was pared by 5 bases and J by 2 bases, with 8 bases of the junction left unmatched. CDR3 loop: CSALRIAGVTDTQYF. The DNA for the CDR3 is TGCAGTGCTCTTCGGATAGCGGGGGTCACAGATACGCAGTATTTT.

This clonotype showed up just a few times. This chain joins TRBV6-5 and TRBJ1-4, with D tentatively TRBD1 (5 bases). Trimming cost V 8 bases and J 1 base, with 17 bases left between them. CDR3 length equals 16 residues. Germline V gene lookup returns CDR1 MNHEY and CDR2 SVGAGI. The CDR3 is CASGPGSMETNEKLFF. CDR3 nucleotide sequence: TGTGCCAGCGGCCCAGGGAGCATGGAAACTAATGAAAAACTGTTTTTT.

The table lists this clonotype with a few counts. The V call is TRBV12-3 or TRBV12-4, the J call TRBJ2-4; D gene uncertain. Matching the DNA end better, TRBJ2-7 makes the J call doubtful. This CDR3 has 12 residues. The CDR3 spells CASSPGRDEQYF. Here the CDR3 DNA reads TGTGCCAGCAGTCCCGGAAGGGACGAGCAGTACTTC.

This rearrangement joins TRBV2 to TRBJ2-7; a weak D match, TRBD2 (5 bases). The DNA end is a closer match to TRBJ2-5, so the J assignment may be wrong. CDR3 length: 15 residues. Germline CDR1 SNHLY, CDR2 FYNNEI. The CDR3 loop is CASTLNSLAGETQYF. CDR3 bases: TGTGCCAGCACCTTGAACAGCCTAGCCGGGGAGACCCAGTACTTC.

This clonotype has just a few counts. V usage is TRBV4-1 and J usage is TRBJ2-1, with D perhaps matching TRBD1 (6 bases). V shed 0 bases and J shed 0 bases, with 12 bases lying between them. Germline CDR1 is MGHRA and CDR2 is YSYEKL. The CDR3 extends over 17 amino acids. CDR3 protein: CASSQDPRDISYNEQFF. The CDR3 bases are TGCGCCAGCAGCCAAGATCCACGGGACATCTCCTACAATGAGCAGTTCTTC.

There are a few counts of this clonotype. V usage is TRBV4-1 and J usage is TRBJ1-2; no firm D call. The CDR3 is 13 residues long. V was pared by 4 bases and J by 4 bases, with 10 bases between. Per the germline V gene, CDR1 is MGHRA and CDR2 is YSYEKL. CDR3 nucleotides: TGCGCCAGCAGCCCTGGGGTCCTCTATGGCTACACCTTC. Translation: CASSPGVLYGYTF.

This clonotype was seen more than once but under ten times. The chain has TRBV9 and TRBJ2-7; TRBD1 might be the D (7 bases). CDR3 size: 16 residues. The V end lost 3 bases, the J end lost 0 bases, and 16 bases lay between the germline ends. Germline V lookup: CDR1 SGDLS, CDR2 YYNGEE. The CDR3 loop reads CASSDPGGTVSYEQYF. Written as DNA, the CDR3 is TGTGCCAGCAGCGACCCAGGGGGGACAGTCTCCTACGAGCAGTACTTC.

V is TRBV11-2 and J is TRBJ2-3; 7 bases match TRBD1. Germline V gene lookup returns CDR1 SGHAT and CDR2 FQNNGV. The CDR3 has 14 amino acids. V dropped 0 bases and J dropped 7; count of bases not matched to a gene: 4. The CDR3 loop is CASSLEVRGNTQYF. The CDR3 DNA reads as TGTGCCAGCAGCTTAGAAGTCAGGGGGAATACGCAGTATTTT.

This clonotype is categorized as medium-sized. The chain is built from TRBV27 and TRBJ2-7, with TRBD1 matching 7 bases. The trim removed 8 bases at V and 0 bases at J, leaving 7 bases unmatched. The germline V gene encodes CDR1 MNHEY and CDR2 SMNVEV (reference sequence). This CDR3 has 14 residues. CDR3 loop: CASGGQRSSYEQYF. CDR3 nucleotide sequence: TGTGCCAGCGGGGGACAGAGATCCTCCTACGAGCAGTACTTC.

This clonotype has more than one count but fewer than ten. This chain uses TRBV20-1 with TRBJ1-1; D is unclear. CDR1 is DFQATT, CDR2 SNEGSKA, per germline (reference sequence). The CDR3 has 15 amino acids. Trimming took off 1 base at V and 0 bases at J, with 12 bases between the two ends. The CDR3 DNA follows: TGCAGTGCTAGAGGTCTTTGGCAGATGAACACTGAAGCTTTCTTT. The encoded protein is CSARGLWQMNTEAFF.

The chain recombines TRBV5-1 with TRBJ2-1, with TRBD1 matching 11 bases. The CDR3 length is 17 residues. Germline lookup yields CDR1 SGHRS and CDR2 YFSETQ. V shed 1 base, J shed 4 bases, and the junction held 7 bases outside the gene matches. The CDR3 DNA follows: TGCGCCAGCAGCTTGAGTAGCGGGACAGGGGGATACAATGAGCAGTTCTTC. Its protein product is CASSLSSGTGGYNEQFF.

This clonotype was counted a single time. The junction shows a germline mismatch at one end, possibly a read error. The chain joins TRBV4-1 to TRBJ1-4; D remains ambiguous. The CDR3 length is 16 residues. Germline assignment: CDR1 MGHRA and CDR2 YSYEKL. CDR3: CASSQGGWNNSEKRFF. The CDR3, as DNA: TGCGCCAGCAGCCAAGGTGGTTGGAACAATAGTGAAAAACGGTTTTTT.

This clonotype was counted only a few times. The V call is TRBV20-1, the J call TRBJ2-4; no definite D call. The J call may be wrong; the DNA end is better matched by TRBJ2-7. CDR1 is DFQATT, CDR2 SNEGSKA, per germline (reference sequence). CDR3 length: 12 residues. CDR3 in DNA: TGCAGTGCTCGTGGTGAGGTCGACGAGCAGTACTTC. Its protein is CSARGEVDEQYF.

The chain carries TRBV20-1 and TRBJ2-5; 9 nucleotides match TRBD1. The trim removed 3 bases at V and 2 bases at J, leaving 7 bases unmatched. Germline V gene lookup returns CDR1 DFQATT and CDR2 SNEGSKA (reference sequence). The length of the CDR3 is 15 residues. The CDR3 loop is CSASHDRGRQETQYF. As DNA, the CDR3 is TGCAGTGCTAGCCACGACAGGGGGAGGCAAGAGACCCAGTACTTC.

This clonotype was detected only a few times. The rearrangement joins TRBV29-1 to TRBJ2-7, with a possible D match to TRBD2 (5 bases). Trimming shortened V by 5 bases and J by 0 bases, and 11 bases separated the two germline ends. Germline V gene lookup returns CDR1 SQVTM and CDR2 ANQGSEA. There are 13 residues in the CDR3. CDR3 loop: CSVRGSNSYEQYF. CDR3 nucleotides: TGCAGCGTTCGAGGGAGTAACTCCTACGAGCAGTACTTC.

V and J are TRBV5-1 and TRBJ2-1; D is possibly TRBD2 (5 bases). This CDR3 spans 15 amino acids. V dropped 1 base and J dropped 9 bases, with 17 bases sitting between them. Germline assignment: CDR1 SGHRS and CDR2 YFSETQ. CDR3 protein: CASSLLGRGDGEQFF. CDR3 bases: TGCGCCAGCAGCTTGTTGGGTCGGGGTGACGGTGAGCAGTTCTTC.

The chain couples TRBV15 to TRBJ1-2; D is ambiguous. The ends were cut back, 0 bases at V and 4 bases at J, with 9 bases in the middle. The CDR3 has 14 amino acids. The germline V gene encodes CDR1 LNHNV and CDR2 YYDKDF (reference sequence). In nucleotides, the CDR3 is TGTGCCACCAGCAGAGATGACCAGTCCTATGGCTACACCTTC. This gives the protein CATSRDDQSYGYTF. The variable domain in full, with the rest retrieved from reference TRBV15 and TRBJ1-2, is DAMVIQNPRYQVTQFGKPVTLSCSQTLNHNVMYWYQQKSSQAPKLLFHYYDKDFNNEADTPDNFQSRRPNTSFCFLDIRSPGLGDTAMYLCATSRDDQSYGYTFGSGTRLTVV.

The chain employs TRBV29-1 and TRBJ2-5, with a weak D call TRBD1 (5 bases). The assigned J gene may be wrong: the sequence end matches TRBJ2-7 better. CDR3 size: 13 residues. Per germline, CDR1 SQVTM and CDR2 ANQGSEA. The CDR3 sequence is CSVASRAVYEQYF. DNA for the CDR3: TGCAGCGTTGCTTCCAGGGCTGTCTACGAGCAGTACTTC.

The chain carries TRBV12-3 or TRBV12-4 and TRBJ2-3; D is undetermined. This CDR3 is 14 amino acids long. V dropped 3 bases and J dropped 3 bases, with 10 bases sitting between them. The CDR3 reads CASSFNDETDTQYF. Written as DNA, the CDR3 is TGTGCCAGCAGTTTCAACGACGAGACAGATACGCAGTATTTT.

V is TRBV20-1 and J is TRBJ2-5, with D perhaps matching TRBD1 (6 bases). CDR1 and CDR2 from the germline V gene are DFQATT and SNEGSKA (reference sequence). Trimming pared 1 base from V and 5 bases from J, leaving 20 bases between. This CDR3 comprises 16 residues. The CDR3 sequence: CSARVHVWTANETQYF. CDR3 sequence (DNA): TGCAGTGCTAGAGTACACGTGTGGACAGCCAACGAGACCCAGTACTTC.

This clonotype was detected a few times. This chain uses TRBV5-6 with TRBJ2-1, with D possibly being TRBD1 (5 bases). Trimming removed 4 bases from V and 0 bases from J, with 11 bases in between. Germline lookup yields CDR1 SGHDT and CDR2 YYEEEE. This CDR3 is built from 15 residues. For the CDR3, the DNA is TGTGCCAGCAGCCTGGGGCCAGGCTCCTACAATGAGCAGTTCTTC. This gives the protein CASSLGPGSYNEQFF.

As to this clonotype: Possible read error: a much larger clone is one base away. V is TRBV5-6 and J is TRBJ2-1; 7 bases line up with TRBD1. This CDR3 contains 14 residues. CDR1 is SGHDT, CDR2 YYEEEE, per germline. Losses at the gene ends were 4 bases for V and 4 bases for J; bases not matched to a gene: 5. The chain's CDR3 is CASSRGQSYNEQFF. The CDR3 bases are TGTGCCAGCAGCCGGGGACAGTCGTACAATGAGCAGTTCTTC.